The 31 T cell receptor beta chains below all came from one sample that was sequenced in a study of T-cell memory formation after mild COVID-19. One entry per CDR3 protein, called by TCRdb with MiXCR from the 5' RACE reads. Of tens of thousands of distinct CDR3 sequences in the sample, about 6.1% were seen once. Sequencing used PBMCs or a T cell subset sorted from them (not recorded which). These receptors were taken from an adult who had mild COVID-19 (a few samples of this study predate the infection). Cell type and time point are not known.

The table lists this clonotype with a few counts. This chain uses TRBV2 with TRBJ1-6, with 7 bases that match TRBD1. The V gene's germline CDR1 is SNHLY and CDR2 FYNNEI. This CDR3 is built from 14 residues. V shed 6 bases and J 7 bases; nucleotides not matched to a gene: 6. The CDR3 spells CASSNRGFNSPLHF. The CDR3 DNA reads TGTGCCAGCAGCAACAGGGGTTTCAATTCACCCCTCCACTTT.

The sample holds many counts of this clonotype. The rearrangement uses TRBV20-1 and TRBJ2-3; 11 bases are a match to TRBD2. V lost 2 bases, J lost 6 bases, and 4 bases stayed unmatched. The CDR3 is 14 amino acids. Per the germline V gene, CDR1 is DFQATT and CDR2 is SNEGSKA (reference sequence). The CDR3 DNA follows: TGCAGTGCTAGATTAGCGGGGGGGAGGGATACGCAGTATTTT. Amino acid sequence: CSARLAGGRDTQYF.

This clonotype was seen repeatedly, ten times or more. The chain employs TRBV4-3 and TRBJ2-2; no clear D gene. Germline-derived CDR1 and CDR2 are LGHNA and YSLEER. The CDR3 runs to 13 residues. Trimming cost V 6 bases and J 8 bases, with 13 bases left between them. In nucleotides, the CDR3 is TGCGCCAGCAGGGATGACCGTGGAGGGGAGCTGTTTTTT. Translation gives CASRDDRGGELFF.

The chain joins TRBV4-1 to TRBJ1-1; D is unclear. V lost 1 base and J 4 bases, leaving 10 bases between the germline ends. The CDR3 runs 14 residues. Germline loops: CDR1 MGHRA, CDR2 YSYEKL. DNA of the CDR3: TGCGCCAGCAGCCAAGGGGATGGATCCACTGAAGCTTTCTTT. Its translation is CASSQGDGSTEAFF.

The chain recombines TRBV5-4 with TRBJ2-7, with 13 bases lining up with TRBD2. V shed 4 bases and J 4 bases; nucleotides not matched to a gene: 8. This CDR3 has 16 amino acids. Germline CDR1 is SGHNT and CDR2 is YYREEE (reference sequence). CDR3 nucleotides: TGTGCCAGCAGCGCGGGCGGGACTAGCGGGAAATACGAGCAGTACTTC. It translates to CASSAGGTSGKYEQYF.

This clonotype has ten or more counts. V gene TRBV11-2 combines with J gene TRBJ1-1; D perhaps matches TRBD1 (5 bases). This CDR3 is 15 amino acids long. Germline V lookup: CDR1 SGHAT, CDR2 FQNNGV. Trimming took 5 bases from V and 9 from J, leaving 22 bases between them. CDR3 in DNA: TGTGCCAGCAGCACAGAAACCGGGACTCCTGGGAAAGCTTTCTTT. Its protein product is CASSTETGTPGKAFF.

This clonotype appeared many times. The chain has TRBV6-2 or TRBV6-3 and TRBJ2-7, with TRBD1 matching 9 bases. J was trimmed by 3 bases and V by 8 bases; bases with no gene match: 11. The germline CDR1 and CDR2 sequences are MNHEY and SVGEGT. This CDR3 is built from 15 residues. The CDR3 sequence: CASQAIGQGSYEQYF. For the CDR3, the DNA is TGTGCCAGCCAAGCAATCGGACAGGGGAGCTACGAGCAGTACTTC.

The sample holds a few counts of this clonotype. The chain employs TRBV2 and TRBJ2-3; maybe TRBD1 (7 bases). The V gene's germline CDR1 is SNHLY and CDR2 FYNNEI. This CDR3 has 15 amino acids. Trimming removed 6 bases from V and 0 bases from J, with 13 bases in between. This chain's CDR3 is CASSLQGTSTDTQYF. As DNA, the CDR3 is TGTGCCAGCAGCCTACAGGGGACTAGCACAGATACGCAGTATTTT.

This clonotype was counted at least ten times. The rearrangement uses TRBV6-5 and TRBJ2-5; 8 nucleotides match TRBD1. Trimming at V came to 2 bases and at J to 1 base, leaving 3 bases not matched to a gene. The V gene's germline CDR1 is MNHEY and CDR2 SVGAGI. The CDR3 covers 15 residues. This CDR3 reads CASSYGTGAQETQYF. The CDR3 DNA sequence: TGTGCCAGCAGTTACGGGACAGGAGCCCAAGAGACCCAGTACTTC.

This clonotype was counted between two and nine times. The rearrangement uses TRBV6-1 and TRBJ1-1; maybe TRBD1 (5 bases). Germline assignment: CDR1 MNHNS and CDR2 SASEGT. V was cut by 4 bases and J by 10 bases, with 16 bases left in between. The CDR3 runs 13 residues. The DNA for the CDR3 is TGTGCCAGCAGTGGACAGTCCGACCTTGGAGCTTTCTTT. It translates to CASSGQSDLGAFF.

The table lists this clonotype with many counts. V is TRBV6-5 and J is TRBJ2-2, with TRBD2 matching 8 bases. This CDR3 comprises 15 residues. The junction had 4 bases not matched to a gene; V was cut back by 0 bases and J by 7 bases. Germline V gene lookup returns CDR1 MNHEY and CDR2 SVGAGI. The CDR3 DNA reads TGTGCCAGCAGTTACTCGCGGGGGGCTCGCGGGGAGCTGTTTTTT. Amino acid sequence: CASSYSRGARGELFF.

The CDR3 reads CATSVGYQETQYF. In DNA form, the CDR3 reads TGTGCCACCAGTGTGGGGTATCAGGAGACCCAGTACTTC. The V and J genes are TRBV24-1 and TRBJ2-5; D is undetermined. V lost 5 bases and J lost 5, with 11 bases in between. The CDR3 has 13 amino acids. From germline, CDR1 is KGHDR and CDR2 SFDVKD.

The genes are TRBV6-4 and TRBJ2-3; TRBD2 matches at 13 bases. Germline V gives CDR1 MRHNA, CDR2 SNTAGT. The junction had 0 bases not matched to a gene; V was cut back by 0 bases and J by 6 bases. CDR3 length: 15 residues. DNA of the CDR3: TGTGCCAGCAGTGACTCGACTAGCGGGGGGGATACGCAGTATTTT. Protein product: CASSDSTSGGDTQYF.

This clonotype was picked up many times. The gene calls are TRBV7-6 and TRBJ2-3; D remains ambiguous. There are 14 residues in the CDR3. Trimming shortened V by 1 base and J by 0 bases, and 5 bases separated the two germline ends. Germline V gene data show CDR1 as SGHVS and CDR2 as FNYEAQ. The DNA of the CDR3 is TGTGCCAGCAGCTTAGGCGTCAGCACAGATACGCAGTATTTT. It is translated as CASSLGVSTDTQYF.

The table lists this clonotype with many counts. The chain joins TRBV4-2 to TRBJ2-3; D call uncertain. The germline V gene has CDR1 LGHNA and CDR2 YNFKEQ. The V gene lost 0 bases and the J gene lost 2 bases, with 9 bases spanning the gap. This CDR3 spans 15 amino acids. The CDR3: CASSQDLLTTDTQYF. In DNA, the CDR3 is TGTGCCAGCAGCCAAGATCTATTAACCACAGATACGCAGTATTTT.

The chain uses TRBV5-1 and TRBJ1-1; D gene uncertain. Trimming took off 0 bases at V and 0 bases at J, with 6 bases between the two ends. The CDR3 contains 14 residues. The V gene's germline CDR1 is SGHRS and CDR2 YFSETQ. As DNA, the CDR3 is TGCGCCAGCAGCTTGGGGAATATGAACACTGAAGCTTTCTTT. Amino acids: CASSLGNMNTEAFF.

This clonotype was recorded many times. The V gene is TRBV24-1, the J gene TRBJ2-6, with D tentatively TRBD1 or TRBD2 (5 bases each). The V end was cut by 4 bases, the J end by 0 bases, with 9 bases between. CDR1 is KGHDR, CDR2 SFDVKD, per germline. This CDR3 comprises 16 residues. CDR3 nucleotide sequence: TGTGCCACCAGTGACTCAGGGAGCTCTGGGGCCAACGTCCTGACTTTC. It encodes CATSDSGSSGANVLTF.

The chain joins TRBV6-5 to TRBJ1-5; D might be TRBD1 (5 bases). The CDR3 extends over 14 amino acids. Germline CDR1 reads MNHEY; CDR2 reads SVGAGI. The V and J ends lost 3 bases and 7 bases respectively, with 13 bases between them. The CDR3 protein is CASSYRGGGQPQHF. DNA of the CDR3: TGTGCCAGCAGTTATCGTGGGGGGGGGCAGCCCCAGCATTTT.

This clonotype has just a few counts. The chain combines TRBV9 with TRBJ2-7; the match to TRBD1 covers 7 bases. CDR1 is SGDLS and CDR2 is YYNGEE in the germline V gene. This CDR3 comprises 15 residues. V lost 1 base and J lost 4; bases outside the gene matches: 8. The CDR3: CASSVTHDRAYEQYF. CDR3 DNA sequence: TGTGCCAGCAGCGTAACACACGACAGGGCTTACGAGCAGTACTTC. Complete variable domain (other parts from reference TRBV9 and TRBJ2-7): DSGVTQTPKHLITATGQRVTLRCSPRSGDLSVYWYQQSLDQGLQFLIQYYNGEERAKGNILERFSAQQFPDLHSELNLSSLELGDSALYFCASSVTHDRAYEQYFGPGTRLTVT.

This clonotype was seen a handful of times. V and J are TRBV11-2 and TRBJ2-3, with TRBD2 matching over 11 bases. Germline-derived CDR1 and CDR2 are SGHAT and FQNNGV. V lost 7 bases, J lost 6 bases, and 12 bases stayed unmatched. The CDR3 loop spans 16 amino acids. The DNA of the CDR3 is TGTGCCAGCACCGCTGTAGCGGGGGGGTTGAGGGATACGCAGTATTTT. This encodes CASTAVAGGLRDTQYF. Combining the CDR3 with reference TRBV11-2 and TRBJ2-3 gives the whole variable domain EAGVAQSPRYKIIEKRQSVAFWCNPISGHATLYWYQQILGQGPKLLIQFQNNGVVDDSQLPKDRFSAERLKGVDSTLKIQPAKLEDSAVYLCASTAVAGGLRDTQYFGPGTRLTVL.

This clonotype was seen repeatedly, ten times or more. The V call is TRBV20-1, the J call TRBJ2-3, with D maybe TRBD2 (6 bases). The CDR3 runs to 15 residues. Per germline, CDR1 DFQATT and CDR2 SNEGSKA (reference sequence). The V end lost 0 bases, the J end lost 0 bases, and 10 bases lay between the germline ends. CDR3 sequence (DNA): TGCAGTGCTAGAGATACTCTAGCGAGCACAGATACGCAGTATTTT. Amino acids: CSARDTLASTDTQYF.

This clonotype was seen only once. The rearrangement uses TRBV6-6 and TRBJ1-3; possibly TRBD1 for D (6 bases). V shed 7 bases and J shed 4 bases, with 14 bases lying between them. This CDR3 comprises 14 residues. Per germline, CDR1 MNHNY and CDR2 SVGAGI (reference sequence). The CDR3: CASTPDGGGNTIYF. In nucleotides, the CDR3 is TGTGCCAGCACCCCGGACGGGGGCGGAAACACCATATATTTT.

In this sample, this clonotype turned up many times. The chain uses TRBV25-1 and TRBJ2-5; D is unclear. V dropped 2 bases and J dropped 1 base, with 5 bases sitting between them. Germline CDR1 and CDR2: MGHDK and SYGVNS. This CDR3 has 13 residues. In DNA form, the CDR3 reads TGTGCCAGCAGTGAAAACACCCAAGAGACCCAGTACTTC. Encoded protein: CASSENTQETQYF.

A few counts support this clonotype. This rearrangement joins TRBV29-1 to TRBJ2-7; D may be TRBD1 (5 bases). The CDR3 has 11 residues. CDR1 and CDR2 from the germline V gene are SQVTM and ANQGSEA. The V gene lost 6 bases and the J gene lost 3 bases, with 9 bases spanning the gap. As DNA, the CDR3 is TGCAGCGTAGGGGCGGACTACGAGCAGTACTTC. Translated, it gives CSVGADYEQYF.

In its sample, this clonotype was seen a few times. CDR3 nucleotide sequence: TGTGCCAGCAGAGAGGGTGGGCGAAACACCATATATTTT. Its translation is CASREGGRNTIYF. The chain carries TRBV6-5 and TRBJ1-3; the D is unclear. CDR1 is MNHEY, CDR2 SVGAGI, per germline. This CDR3 spans 13 amino acids. V lost 6 bases and J 5 bases, leaving 11 bases between the germline ends.

V gene TRBV6-5 combines with J gene TRBJ2-7; D not certain. This CDR3 is 14 amino acids long. Trimming removed 5 bases at V and 2 bases at J, with 13 bases between. Germline-derived CDR1 and CDR2 are MNHEY and SVGAGI. The CDR3 loop reads CASSPLGAPYEQYF. CDR3 in DNA: TGTGCCAGCAGTCCCCTAGGAGCCCCCTACGAGCAGTACTTC.

Many counts were recorded for this clonotype. V usage is TRBV10-3 and J usage is TRBJ1-1; 7 nucleotides match TRBD1. V lost 6 bases, J lost 6 bases, and 37 bases stayed unmatched. The CDR3 runs 23 residues. The V gene's germline CDR1 is ENHRY and CDR2 SYGVKD. The CDR3 nucleotides read TGTGCCATCAGAGGCGGTCCAGGGCGTGCCCGGGACAGCCCAGGGGGTGGTGGGGCTGAAGCTTTCTTT. As protein: CAIRGGPGRARDSPGGGGAEAFF.

The chain combines TRBV29-1 with TRBJ1-1; the D gene is possibly TRBD1 (5 bases). CDR3 length: 15 amino acids. V was clipped by 3 bases and J by 0 bases, with 14 bases between them. Germline V gene sequence: CDR1 SQVTM, CDR2 ANQGSEA. The DNA of the CDR3 is TGCAGCGTTGATCCAGGGAGAGGAGTGAACACTGAAGCTTTCTTT. It is translated as CSVDPGRGVNTEAFF.

The chain's CDR3 is CASSEVGQTGGSEKLFF. The CDR3 coding sequence is TGTGCCAGCAGTGAAGTGGGTCAGACAGGGGGGAGTGAAAAACTGTTTTTT. The chain has TRBV2 and TRBJ1-4; 9 bases align to TRBD1. Germline trimming cut 1 base from V and 7 bases from J; bases unmatched to any gene: 10. CDR3 size: 17 residues. Germline V gene sequence: CDR1 SNHLY, CDR2 FYNNEI.

This clonotype appeared many times. V gene TRBV2 combines with J gene TRBJ2-1; 9 bases are shared with TRBD1. The CDR3 is made up of 13 amino acids. The ends lost 4 bases at V and 9 bases at J; junction bases unmatched: 4. Germline assignment: CDR1 SNHLY and CDR2 FYNNEI. The CDR3, as DNA: TGTGCCAGCAGTGGGACAGGGGTCGGTGAGCAGTTCTTC. Protein product: CASSGTGVGEQFF.

This clonotype came up many times. V gene TRBV7-2 combines with J gene TRBJ2-3, with 13 bases lining up with TRBD2. Germline trimming cut 5 bases from V and 5 bases from J; bases unmatched to any gene: 19. The CDR3 runs to 20 residues. Germline-derived CDR1 and CDR2 are SGHTA and FQGNSA. The CDR3, as DNA: TGTGCCAGCAGCCTCCCCCCCACTAGCGGGAGGGCCGGGGTTGAAGATACGCAGTATTTT. As protein: CASSLPPTSGRAGVEDTQYF. The full variable domain, completed using reference TRBV7-2 and TRBJ2-3, is GAGVSQSPSNKVTEKGKDVELRCDPISGHTALYWYRQSLGQGLEFLIYFQGNSAPDKSGLPSDRFSAERTGGSVSTLTIQRTQQEDSAVYLCASSLPPTSGRAGVEDTQYFGPGTRLTVL.